This is a list of T cell receptor beta chains from one sample in a study of T cells after yellow fever vaccination. MiXCR, run by TCRdb on the 5' RACE reads, gives a single entry per CDR3 protein. This table holds approximately 30,000 distinct CDR3 sequences, approximately 4.4% found once. Here the sequenced sample was CD8+ T cells sorted from PBMCs, taken 5 days after the yellow fever booster vaccination. The receptors were gathered from a man younger than 40 who received the YFV17D yellow fever vaccine. Each CDR3 is given with its conserved first and last residue. Fields, in order: CDR3 protein, CDR3 DNA, J gene, D gene, clone size, V gene. D genes are given only for firm matches. The listing skips clone size in some rows; elsewhere it reads once, few, many or a size class.

cdr3_aa: CASSLGQGAGETQYF; cdr3_nt: TGTGCCAGCAGCTTGGGGCAGGGGGCTGGGGAGACCCAGTACTTC; j_call: TRBJ2-5; d_call: TRBD1; clone_size: many; v_call: TRBV5-6
cdr3_aa: CASSPHGDTQYF; cdr3_nt: TGTGCCAGCAGCCCACATGGTGATACGCAGTATTTT; j_call: TRBJ2-3; d_call: -; clone_size: many; v_call: TRBV7-9
cdr3_aa: CSAINSYEQYF; cdr3_nt: TGCAGTGCTATAAACTCCTACGAGCAGTACTTC; j_call: TRBJ2-7; d_call: -; clone_size: many; v_call: TRBV20-1
cdr3_aa: CAWSEGRGNNEQFF; cdr3_nt: TGTGCCTGGAGTGAAGGGAGGGGCAACAATGAGCAGTTCTTC; j_call: TRBJ2-1; d_call: TRBD2; clone_size: many; v_call: TRBV30
cdr3_aa: CCARDLWGLAGNEQYF; cdr3_nt: TGCTGTGCTAGAGATTTATGGGGACTAGCCGGCAACGAGCAGTACTTC; j_call: TRBJ2-7; d_call: TRBD2; clone_size: many; v_call: TRBV20-1
cdr3_aa: CASSLDRSVATYNEQFF; cdr3_nt: TGTGCCAGCAGCTTAGATCGCTCAGTAGCGACCTACAATGAGCAGTTCTTC; j_call: TRBJ2-1; d_call: -; clone_size: many; v_call: TRBV11-2
cdr3_aa: CASSREGDNQPQHF; cdr3_nt: TGCGCCAGCAGTAGGGAGGGGGACAATCAGCCCCAGCATTTT; j_call: TRBJ1-5; d_call: -; clone_size: many; v_call: TRBV23-1
cdr3_aa: CASSLGTPSYEQYF; cdr3_nt: TGTGCCAGCAGCTTAGGGACACCCTCCTACGAGCAGTACTTC; j_call: TRBJ2-7; d_call: -; clone_size: many; v_call: TRBV13
cdr3_aa: CATSRSGNIQYF; cdr3_nt: TGTGCCACCAGCAGGAGCGGAAACATTCAGTACTTC; j_call: TRBJ2-4; d_call: -; clone_size: many; v_call: TRBV15
cdr3_aa: CASSQNWDRQETQYF; cdr3_nt: TGTGCCAGCAGCCAGAACTGGGACAGACAAGAGACCCAGTACTTC; j_call: TRBJ2-5; d_call: TRBD1; clone_size: many; v_call: TRBV7-9
cdr3_aa: CSVFVSSYEQYF; cdr3_nt: TGCAGCGTTTTTGTGAGCTCCTACGAGCAGTACTTC; j_call: TRBJ2-7; d_call: -; clone_size: many; v_call: TRBV29-1
cdr3_aa: CASSLVGQYNSPLHF; cdr3_nt: TGTGCCAGCAGCTTAGTGGGACAATATAATTCACCCCTCCACTTT; j_call: TRBJ1-6; d_call: -; clone_size: -; v_call: TRBV7-8
cdr3_aa: CASSFDGNEQFF; cdr3_nt: TGTGCCAGCAGTTTCGACGGAAATGAGCAGTTCTTC; j_call: TRBJ2-1; d_call: -; clone_size: -; v_call: TRBV27